This T cell receptor beta chain was recorded in a study of blood T cell repertoires in COVID-19. Data came from immunoSEQ multiplex PCR; TCRdb stores just in-frame clones and leaves some out. This table has approximately 270,000 clones, about 79% appearing once. The CDR3 covers 14 residues. In germline, CDR1 is SGDLS, CDR2 YYNGEE. The V and J ends lost 7 bases and 4 bases respectively, with 15 bases between them. The TCR sequence derives from a man older than 75 with acute or convalescent COVID-19. Material: peripheral blood. The chain employs TRBV9 and TRBJ1-3, with D perhaps matching TRBD1 (6 bases). The CDR3, as DNA: TGTGCCAGCTCACAGGGAGGGTACGGAAACACCATATATTTT. As protein: CASSQGGYGNTIYF.